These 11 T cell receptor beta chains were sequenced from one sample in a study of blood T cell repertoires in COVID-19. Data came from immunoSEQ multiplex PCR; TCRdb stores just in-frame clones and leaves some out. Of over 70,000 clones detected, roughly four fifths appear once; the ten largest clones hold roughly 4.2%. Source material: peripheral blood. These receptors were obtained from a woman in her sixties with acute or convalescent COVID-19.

This CDR3 reads CASSKGQGDREQYF. The DNA for the CDR3 is TGTGCCAGCTCTAAGGGACAGGGGGATAGAGAGCAGTACTTC. The rearrangement uses TRBV18 and TRBJ2-7, with 11 nucleotides matching TRBD1. The V gene end was trimmed by 6 bases and the J gene end by 7 bases; junction bases not matched to a gene: 8. The CDR3 spans 14 residues. Germline V CDR1 and CDR2: KGHSH, LQKENI. The complete variable domain, with remaining parts taken from reference TRBV18 and TRBJ2-7, reads NAGVMQNPRHLVRRRGQEARLRCSPMKGHSHVYWYRQLPEEGLKFMVYLQKENIIDESGMPKERFSAEFPKEGPSILRIQQVVRGDSAAYFCASSKGQGDREQYFGPGTRLTVT.

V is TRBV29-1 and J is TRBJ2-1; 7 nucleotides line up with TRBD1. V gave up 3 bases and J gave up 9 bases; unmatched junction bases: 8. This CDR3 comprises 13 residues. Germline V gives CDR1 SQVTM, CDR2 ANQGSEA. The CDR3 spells CSVEPGAGGEQFF. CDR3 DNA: TGCAGCGTTGAGCCCGGGGCAGGGGGTGAGCAGTTCTTC.

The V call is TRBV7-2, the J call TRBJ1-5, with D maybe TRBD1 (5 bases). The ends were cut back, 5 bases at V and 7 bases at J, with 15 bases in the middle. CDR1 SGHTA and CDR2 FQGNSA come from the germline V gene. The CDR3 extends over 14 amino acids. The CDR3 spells CASSPMGGNQPQHF. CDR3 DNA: TGTGCCAGCAGCCCGATGGGGGGTAACCAGCCCCAGCATTTT.

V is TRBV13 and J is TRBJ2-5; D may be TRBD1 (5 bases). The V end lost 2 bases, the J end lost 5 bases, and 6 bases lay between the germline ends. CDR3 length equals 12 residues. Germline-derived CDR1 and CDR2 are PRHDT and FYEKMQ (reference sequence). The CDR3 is CASSLQGETQYF. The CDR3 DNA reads TGTGCCAGCAGCTTACAGGGTGAGACCCAGTACTTC. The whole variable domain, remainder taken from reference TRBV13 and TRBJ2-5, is AAGVIQSPRHLIKEKRETATLKCYPIPRHDTVYWYQQGPGQDPQFLISFYEKMQSDKGSIPDRFSAQQFSDYHSELNMSSLELGDSALYFCASSLQGETQYFGPGTRLLVL.

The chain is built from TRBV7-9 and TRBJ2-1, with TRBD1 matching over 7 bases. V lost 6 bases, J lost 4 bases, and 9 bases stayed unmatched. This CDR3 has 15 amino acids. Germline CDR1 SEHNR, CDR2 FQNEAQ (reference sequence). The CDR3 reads CASSQPGQTYNEQFF. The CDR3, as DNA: TGTGCCAGCAGTCAACCGGGACAGACATACAATGAGCAGTTCTTC. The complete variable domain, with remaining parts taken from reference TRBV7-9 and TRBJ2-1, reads DTGVSQNPRHKITKRGQNVTFRCDPISEHNRLYWYRQTLGQGPEFLTYFQNEAQLEKSRLLSDRFSAERPKGSFSTLEIQRTEQGDSAMYLCASSQPGQTYNEQFFGPGTRLTVL.

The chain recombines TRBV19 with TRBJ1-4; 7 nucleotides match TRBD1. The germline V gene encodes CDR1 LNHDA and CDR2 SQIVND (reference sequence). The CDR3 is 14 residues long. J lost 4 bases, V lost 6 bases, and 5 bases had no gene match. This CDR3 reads CASRAGQNNEKLFF. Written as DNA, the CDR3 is TGTGCCAGTAGGGCGGGACAGAATAATGAAAAACTGTTTTTT.

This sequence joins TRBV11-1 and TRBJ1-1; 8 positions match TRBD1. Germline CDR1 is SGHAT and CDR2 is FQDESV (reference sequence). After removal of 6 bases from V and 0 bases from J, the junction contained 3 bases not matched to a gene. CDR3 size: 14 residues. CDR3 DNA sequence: TGTGCCAGCAGTGACAGGGGAGTGAACACTGAAGCTTTCTTT. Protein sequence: CASSDRGVNTEAFF.

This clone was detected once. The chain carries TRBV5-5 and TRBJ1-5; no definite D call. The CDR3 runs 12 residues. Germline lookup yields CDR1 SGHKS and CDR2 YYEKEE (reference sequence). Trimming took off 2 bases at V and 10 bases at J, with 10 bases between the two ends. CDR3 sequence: CASSFGVGPQHF. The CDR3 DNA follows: TGTGCCAGCAGCTTCGGGGTTGGCCCCCAGCATTTT. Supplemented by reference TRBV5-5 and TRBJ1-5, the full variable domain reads DAGVTQSPTHLIKTRGQQVTLRCSPISGHKSVSWYQQVLGQGPQFIFQYYEKEERGRGNFPDRFSARQFPNYSSELNVNALLLGDSALYLCASSFGVGPQHFGDGTRLSIL.

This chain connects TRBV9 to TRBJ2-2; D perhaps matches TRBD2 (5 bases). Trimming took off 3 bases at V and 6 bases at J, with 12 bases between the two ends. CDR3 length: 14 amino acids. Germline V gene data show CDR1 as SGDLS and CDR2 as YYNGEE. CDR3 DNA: TGTGCCAGCAGCGCCGGGATTTTAGCCGGGGAGCTGTTTTTT. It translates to CASSAGILAGELFF.

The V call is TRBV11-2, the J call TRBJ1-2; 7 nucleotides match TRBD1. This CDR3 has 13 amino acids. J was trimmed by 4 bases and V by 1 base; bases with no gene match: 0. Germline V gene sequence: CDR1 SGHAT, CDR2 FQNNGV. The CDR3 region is CASSLAGGYGYTF. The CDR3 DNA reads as TGTGCCAGCAGCTTAGCAGGGGGCTATGGCTACACCTTC.

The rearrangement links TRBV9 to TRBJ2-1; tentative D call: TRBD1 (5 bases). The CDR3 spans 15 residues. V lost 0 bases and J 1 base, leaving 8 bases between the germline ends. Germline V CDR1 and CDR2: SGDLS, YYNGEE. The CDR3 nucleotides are TGTGCCAGCAGCGTAGGGCAGGGTTCCTACAATGAGCAGTTCTTC. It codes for CASSVGQGSYNEQFF.